Following are 2 T cell receptor beta chains from one sample sequenced in a study of radiotherapy plus CTLA-4 blockade in lung cancer. TCRdb's table, derived via immunoSEQ multiplex PCR, lists solely in-frame clones and lacks some. Of approximately 69,000 clones listed, roughly 75% are singletons. Sequencing was performed on peripheral blood, taken from a patient treated with radiotherapy plus ipilimumab. The receptors here all came from a human donor with non-small cell lung cancer who had a complete response to radiotherapy plus ipilimumab.

This clone was picked up one time. The CDR3: CASRDSLSGGYTF. The CDR3 DNA reads as TGTGCCAGCAGAGACAGCCTCTCGGGAGGCTACACCTTC. V usage is TRBV6-5 and J usage is TRBJ1-2, with D maybe TRBD1 (5 bases). Germline V CDR1 and CDR2: MNHEY, SVGAGI. Trimming shortened V by 6 bases and J by 8 bases, and 16 bases separated the two germline ends. CDR3 length equals 13 residues.

V and J are TRBV11-2 and TRBJ1-2, with TRBD1 as a possible D gene (5 bases). The germline V and J ends were trimmed by 5 bases and 8 bases, with 21 bases remaining between them. The CDR3 spans 15 residues. CDR1 and CDR2 from the germline V gene are SGHAT and FQNNGV. CDR3: CASSPSLTESRGYTF. CDR3 coding DNA: TGTGCCAGCAGCCCCTCGTTGACAGAATCTAGGGGCTACACCTTC.